The 4 T cell receptor beta chains below all came from one sample that was sequenced in a study of blood T cell repertoires in COVID-19. Data came from immunoSEQ multiplex PCR; TCRdb stores just in-frame clones and leaves some out. The table shows 150,000 to 180,000 clones, with about 90% occurring only once. Sequenced input: peripheral blood. Receptors were obtained from a man aged 50 to 59 with acute or convalescent COVID-19.

This clone was counted only a few times. The V and J genes are TRBV6-5 and TRBJ1-6, with 12 nucleotides matching TRBD1. The CDR3 consists of 16 residues. From germline, CDR1 is MNHEY and CDR2 SVGAGI. The junction had 3 bases not matched to a gene; V was cut back by 2 bases and J by 7 bases. In DNA form, the CDR3 reads TGTGCCAGCAGTTACCTGGGACAGGGGGCGAATTCACCCCTCCACTTT. Its translation is CASSYLGQGANSPLHF.

This clone was detected only once. This chain connects TRBV3-1 (or the pseudogene TRBV3-2) to TRBJ1-4; 10 bases are a match to TRBD1. The V and J ends lost 4 bases and 10 bases, in that order; junction bases with no gene match: 6. The CDR3 is 14 amino acids. Germline CDR1 LGHDT, CDR2 YNNKEL (reference sequence). CDR3 DNA sequence: TGTGCCAGCAGCCGCGGGACAGGGGTTGGAAAACTGTTTTTT. Its protein product is CASSRGTGVGKLFF.

Only one count was recorded for this clone. The J gene is TRBJ2-2, the V gene TRBV29-1; no clear D gene. The CDR3 has 14 residues. The germline V gene has CDR1 SQVTM and CDR2 ANQGSEA. V dropped 7 bases and J dropped 0 bases, with 12 bases sitting between them. The CDR3 loop reads CSARVFANTGELFF. The CDR3 DNA reads as TGCAGCGCCCGGGTCTTCGCGAACACCGGGGAGCTGTTTTTT.

The chain joins TRBV18 to TRBJ2-2, with 8 bases aligning to TRBD1. The ends lost 5 bases at V and 2 bases at J; junction bases unmatched: 4. The CDR3 extends over 15 amino acids. The germline gives CDR1 KGHSH, CDR2 LQKENI. CDR3 bases: TGTGCCAGCTCATCAGGACAGGGAAACACCGGGGAGCTGTTTTTT. Translation: CASSSGQGNTGELFF. Using reference TRBV18 and TRBJ2-2 for the parts outside the CDR3, the full variable domain is NAGVMQNPRHLVRRRGQEARLRCSPMKGHSHVYWYRQLPEEGLKFMVYLQKENIIDESGMPKERFSAEFPKEGPSILRIQQVVRGDSAAYFCASSSGQGNTGELFFGEGSRLTVL.